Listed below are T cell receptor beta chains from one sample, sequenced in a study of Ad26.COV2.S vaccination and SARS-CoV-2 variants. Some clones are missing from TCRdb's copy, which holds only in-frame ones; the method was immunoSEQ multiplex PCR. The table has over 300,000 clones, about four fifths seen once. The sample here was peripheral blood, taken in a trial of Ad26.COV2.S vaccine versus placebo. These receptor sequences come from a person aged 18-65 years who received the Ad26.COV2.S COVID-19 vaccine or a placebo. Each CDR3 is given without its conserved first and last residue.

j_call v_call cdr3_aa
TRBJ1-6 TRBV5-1 ASSSQGAETPLH
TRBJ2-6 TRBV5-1 ASTQGISGANVLT
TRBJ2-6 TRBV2 ASSGDLGEASGANVLT
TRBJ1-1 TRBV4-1 ASSLGTPVRLYTEAF
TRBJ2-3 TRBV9 ASSGPTSGGAADTQY
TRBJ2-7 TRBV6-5 ASSMGQGRVQY
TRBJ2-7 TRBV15 ATSRDTAGYRDEQY
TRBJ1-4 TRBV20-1 SASKQGRVPNEKLF
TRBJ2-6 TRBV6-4 ASSDTGFGANVLT
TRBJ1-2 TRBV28 ASSFSGLWRGLKAGGYT
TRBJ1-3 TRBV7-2 ASSLAGSRSGNTIY
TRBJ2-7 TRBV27 ASSFRPGTSGRGQPYEQY
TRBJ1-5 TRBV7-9 ASSLEGDYGQPQH
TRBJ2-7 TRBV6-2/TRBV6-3 ASSYPGARPEQY
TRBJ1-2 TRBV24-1 ATSDLSRTYGYT
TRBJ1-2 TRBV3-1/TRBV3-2 ASSQDVGAGYT
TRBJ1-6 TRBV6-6 ASSADPYNSPLH
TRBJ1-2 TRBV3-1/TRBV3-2 ASSQAGGYGYT
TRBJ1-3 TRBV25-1 ASSETGANTIY
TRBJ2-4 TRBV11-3 ASSFDSVAKNIQY
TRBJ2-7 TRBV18 ASSPPLGSYEQY
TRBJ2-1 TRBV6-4 ASSDSGGDRSYNEQF
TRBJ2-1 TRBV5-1 ASSLTSGSNEQF
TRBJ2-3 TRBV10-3 AISVGQGTDTQY
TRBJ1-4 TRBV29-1 SVDRDGEKLF
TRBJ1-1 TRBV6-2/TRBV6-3 ASSYMGPNTEAF
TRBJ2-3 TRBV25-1 ASSEFRTTTDTQY
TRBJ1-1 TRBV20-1 SASATTEAF
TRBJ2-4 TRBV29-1 SVEEGAKNIQY
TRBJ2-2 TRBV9 ASRAGSRMGNTGELF
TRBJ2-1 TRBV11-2 ASSPSPAGNEQF
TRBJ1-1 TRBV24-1 ATRADRAVLDTEAF
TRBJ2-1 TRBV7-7 ASSLGKAGGPSEQF
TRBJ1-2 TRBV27 ASSSARTGNYGYT
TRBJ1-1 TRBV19 ASSIWPERGNTEAF
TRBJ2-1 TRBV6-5 ASALVKYNEQF
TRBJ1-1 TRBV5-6 ASSWGDRLNTEAF
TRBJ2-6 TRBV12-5 ASGFLGFLSGANVLT
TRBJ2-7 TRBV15 ATSRSGLINGEQY
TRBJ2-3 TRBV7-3 ASSPFGSGTDTQY
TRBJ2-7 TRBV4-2 ASSVNQGSYEQY
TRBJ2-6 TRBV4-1 ASSPHGTAGMGANVLT
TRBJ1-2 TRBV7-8 ASSLGSRDSGLYGYT
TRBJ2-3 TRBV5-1 ASSGEPSGGSTDTQY
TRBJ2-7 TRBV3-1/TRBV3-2 ASSQVGSGEQY